The TCR beta chain under discussion was sequenced for a study of response to subunit inactivated influenza vaccine. The trim removed 3 bases at V and 4 bases at J, leaving 10 bases unmatched. This CDR3 has 16 amino acids. The germline V gene encodes CDR1 DFQATT and CDR2 SNEGSKA (reference sequence). This clonotype was observed a few times. Its antigen remains unknown. Findings and caveats of the study: That few new T cells are recruited by each seasonal influenza vaccination was the authors' suggestion.

From the RT-PCR reads, TCRdb called clonotypes with MiXCR, one entry per CDR3 protein. The sample shows fewer than 800,000 distinct CDR3 sequences, approximately 15% of them seen only once. This TCR came from a man in his fifties who received an inactivated influenza vaccine. V and J are TRBV20-1 and TRBJ2-3, with 10 bases lining up with TRBD2. The sample here was PBMCs from blood, taken 11 to 12 days after vaccination. The CDR3 DNA reads TGCAGTGCTAGTGGTAGTACTAGCGGGGTGGCAGATACGCAGTATTTT. It codes for CSASGSTSGVADTQYF.